Included here is one TCR beta chain sequence, with context. Its antigen remains undetermined. No much larger clone is present one base from it, and per-base qualities are unavailable. The donors were healthy, HIV-negative adults with no recently reported acute infections or vaccinations. All donors were Caucasian adults living in Nashville, Tennessee, USA. CD4+ T cells were enriched by magnetic negative selection; naive cells were then positively selected on CD45RA, and the negative fraction formed the memory subset. After blood collection by leukapheresis, PBMCs were isolated using Ficoll-Histopaque density gradient centrifugation and then cryopreserved in the vapor phase of liquid nitrogen. Analytical flow cytometry was used to check the purity and quantity of every magnetically sorted T cell population. Each sorted fraction had its genomic DNA isolated and then quantified by UV absorbance on a Nanodrop 2000c.

The data belong to a study of shared clonotypes between healthy human individuals (dated by TCRdb to about 2020). With regard to the full study: The cohort comprised a couple of women and three men aged 18 to 49 years. To increase sequencing depth and limit assay-specific biases, different laboratories used diverse techniques to prepare libraries and sequence TCR repertoires. For each donor, CD4 naive and CD4 memory were each run on three plates, CD8 naive on two plates, and CD8 memory on one plate. Blood TCR repertoires of about five healthy adults were deeply sequenced to estimate repertoire size and the extent of clonotype sharing between individuals. Between about 0.8 and 8.9 billion PBMCs per donor were obtained by leukapheresis. General conclusions and limits of the study: Incomplete sequencing was indicated by rarefaction of sorted-subset datasets, despite the large sequencing depth. Because the study included only a small number of donors, the genetic and exposure-history diversity represented was limited. Estimated clonotype richness was generally larger for naive than for memory subsets. Compared with non-shared clonotypes, the clonotypes found in all four sorted-subset donors had higher generation probabilities. Sharing across a few donors was observed for approximately 5% of naive CD4, about 3.2% of naive CD8, 2% to 2.5% of memory CD4, and roughly 0.4% of memory CD8 clonotypes. Based on pairwise subsampling, the degree of clonotype sharing among donors was expected to be affected by sequencing depth. Sampling was limited to blood, and TCR repertoires in tissue likely differ from TCR repertoires in blood.

The V end loses 7 bases and the J end loses 4 bases, and a stretch of 19 bases separates them. According to the germline V gene, CDR1 reads MDHEN and CDR2 reads SYDVKM. The CDR3, from cysteine to phenylalanine, totals 15 residues. Of all the DNA, just the CDR3 is kept, 45 bases in frame from base 1. Using the deep immunoSEQ assay, TCR CDR3 regions were amplified from genomic DNA by multiplex PCR. Extracted genomic DNA from each cell subset was distributed evenly across all wells of several immunoSEQ 96-well plates, and each plate was treated as a replicate. For sorted subsets, around 200 ng genomic DNA, equal to tens of thousands of T cell genomes, was loaded into each replicate PCR. Purified libraries were measured with a Qubit 3.0 fluorometer, size-checked on a Bioanalyzer 2100, and measured again with the KAPA Library Quantification kit. Every immunoSEQ 96-well plate was sequenced on a dedicated single-read 150-cycle Illumina NextSeq 550 flow cell. Per the source publication's procedure: Because only junctional sequences without quality scores were contained in the immunoSEQ output, filtering matching that applied to full-length reads could not be performed. Sequences were annotated with PyIR, a Python wrapper for IgBLAST v1.9, and V/J genes and CDR3 were assigned using IMGT germline references. Reads were filtered out if the reads had weak V/J assignments (E-value above 1e-6), no CDR3, stop codons, out-of-frame junctions, or ambiguous translated residues. V3J clonotypes were defined as sequences sharing the same inferred V gene, J gene, and CDR3 amino acid sequence. To compute the percentage overlap between repertoires, the number of shared unique clonotypes was divided by the size of the smaller repertoire. Richness of each repertoire was evaluated using RTK rarefaction, the Chao1 estimator, and Recon v2.1 estimates of unobserved clonotypes. For all TCRbeta clonotypes obtained by the gDNA method from several donors, generation probabilities were computed with OLGA. In its TCRdb copy, this immuneACCESS table keeps in-frame sequences only and misses some clones. Where compared with another copy, unresolved V genes explain less than half of these, and the others have no known cause. The V and J calls and clone size come from that table; D and trimming were worked out from the DNA. Present in this sample are just over 2,000,000 clones, 85% to 95% of which were seen just once. The top ten hold about 0.13% of the sample.

Sequences were obtained from naive CD4+ T cells sorted from blood. The cell subset or site label here, explained by the study, means: CD45RA+ positively selected. The receptor was derived from a man between 18 and 29 years old in good health. The chain links TRBV28 with TRBJ1-2; TRBD1 is perhaps the D gene, given 6 matching bases. DNA sequence: TGTGCCAGCACCCCACCCACAGGGATGGTCTATGGCTACACCTTC. It translates as CASTPPTGMVYGYTF.